Each of the 5 T cell receptor beta chains below was sequenced from the same sample in a study of low-dose radiotherapy and immunotherapy resistance in tumors. TRAV- and TRBV-specific primers primed first-strand cDNA, covering alpha and beta chains. The authors ran 15 to 25 PCR cycles to amplify TCRs with a constant-region primer and V-primer adapter. TCRdb analysed the reads with MiXCR anew, one entry per CDR3 protein. In the table there are some 82,000 distinct CDR3 sequences, approximately 20% of which are singletons. As for time point: before trial treatment. The starting material was PBMCs, obtained before treatment. These receptors all stem from a male donor with prostate cancer.

With respect to this clonotype: The limits of the CDR3 on the DNA are not certain, so only TCRdb's listed CDR3 is given. V usage is TRBV20-1 and J usage is TRBJ2-2; TRBD2 is the table's D call and was not checked against the DNA. Both ends counted, the CDR3 spans 16 residues. Germline V gene data show CDR1 as DFQATT and CDR2 as SNEGSKA (reference sequence). The CDR3 loop is CSAPERRGHTGELFFF.

A note on this clonotype: A far larger clone is off by one base, so a read error is likely. The V and J genes are TRBV28 and TRBJ2-7, with 11 bases that match TRBD1. Germline V gene lookup returns CDR1 MDHEN and CDR2 SYDVKM. Losses at the gene ends were 6 bases for V and 7 bases for J; bases not matched to a gene: 8. The CDR3 covers 14 residues. The CDR3 DNA reads as TGTGCCAGCAGCCCGGGACAGGGGGGCAATGAGCAGTACTTC. Its protein is CASSPGQGGNEQYF.

As for this clonotype: This may stem from a read error, because a much larger clone lies one nucleotide away. This chain links TRBV4-1 with TRBJ2-1; no definite D call. V lost 2 bases to trimming and J lost 10 bases, with 15 bases between them. The CDR3 has 14 residues. Per germline, CDR1 MGHRA and CDR2 YSYEKL. CDR3 amino acids: CASSQQQMGYEQFF. DNA of the CDR3: TGCGCCAGCAGCCAACAACAGATGGGCTACGAGCAGTTCTTC.

Details on this clonotype: A far bigger clonotype differs at one base, so this is likely a read error. Written as DNA, the CDR3 is TGTGCCAGCAGGAGCCAGAGGGGTAGCGAGCAGTTCTTC. It translates to CASRSQRGSEQFF. The chain links TRBV6-5 to TRBJ2-1; the D call may be TRBD1 or TRBD2 (5 bases each). Looked up from germline, CDR1 is MNHEY and CDR2 is SVGAGI. V was shortened by 6 bases and J by 10 bases, with 16 bases between the two germline ends. This CDR3 has 13 amino acids.

This clonotype was seen at least ten times. The chain uses TRBV5-1 and TRBJ2-7, with D unresolved. Germline V lookup: CDR1 SGHRS, CDR2 YFSETQ. V was shortened by 5 bases and J by 3 bases, with 24 bases between the two germline ends. The CDR3 is 17 residues long. The CDR3 is CASRPGSVVASVYEQYF. CDR3 bases: TGCGCCAGCAGACCGGGTTCAGTGGTCGCGTCGGTCTACGAGCAGTACTTC. Drawing the rest from reference TRBV5-1 and TRBJ2-7, the complete variable domain is KAGVTQTPRYLIKTRGQQVTLSCSPISGHRSVSWYQQTPGQGLQFLFEYFSETQRNKGNFPGRFSGRQFSNSRSEMNVSTLELGDSALYLCASRPGSVVASVYEQYFGPGTRLTVT.